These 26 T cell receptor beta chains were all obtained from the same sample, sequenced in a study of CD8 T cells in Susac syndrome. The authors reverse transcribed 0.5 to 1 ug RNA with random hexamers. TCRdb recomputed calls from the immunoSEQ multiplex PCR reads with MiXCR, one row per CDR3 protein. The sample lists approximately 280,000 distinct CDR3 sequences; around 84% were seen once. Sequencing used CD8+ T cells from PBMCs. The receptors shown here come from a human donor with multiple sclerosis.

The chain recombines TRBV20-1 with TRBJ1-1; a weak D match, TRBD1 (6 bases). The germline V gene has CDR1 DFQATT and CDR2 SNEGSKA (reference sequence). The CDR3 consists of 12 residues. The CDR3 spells CRFEGGGTEAFF. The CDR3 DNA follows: TGCAGGTTCGAAGGGGGGGGTACTGAAGCTTTCTTT.

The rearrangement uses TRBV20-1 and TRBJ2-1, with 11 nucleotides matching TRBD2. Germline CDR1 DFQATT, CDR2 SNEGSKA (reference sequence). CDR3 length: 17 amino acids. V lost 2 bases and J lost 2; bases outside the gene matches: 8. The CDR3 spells CSARTYGTSGAYNEQFF. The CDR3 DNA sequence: TGCAGTGCTAGAACCTATGGGACTAGCGGAGCCTACAATGAGCAGTTCTTC.

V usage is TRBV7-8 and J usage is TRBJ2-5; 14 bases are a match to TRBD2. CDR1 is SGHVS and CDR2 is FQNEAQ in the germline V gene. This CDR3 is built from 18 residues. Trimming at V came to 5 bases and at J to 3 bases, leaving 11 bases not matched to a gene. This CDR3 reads CASSPRLAGGPGEETQYF. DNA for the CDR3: TGTGCCAGCAGCCCCCGACTAGCGGGAGGGCCGGGGGAAGAGACCCAGTACTTC.

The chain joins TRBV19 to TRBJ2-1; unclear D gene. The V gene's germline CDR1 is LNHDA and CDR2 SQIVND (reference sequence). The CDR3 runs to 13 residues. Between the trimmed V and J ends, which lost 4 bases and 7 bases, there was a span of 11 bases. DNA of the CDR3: TGTGCCAGTAGTACCGACTCCCGTAATGAGCAGTTCTTC. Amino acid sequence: CASSTDSRNEQFF.

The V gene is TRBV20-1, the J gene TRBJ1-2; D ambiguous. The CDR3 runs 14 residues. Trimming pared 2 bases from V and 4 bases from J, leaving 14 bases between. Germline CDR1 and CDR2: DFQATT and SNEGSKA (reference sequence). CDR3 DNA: TGCAGTGCTAGACCAGGAGGACGGACCTATGGCTACACCTTC. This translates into CSARPGGRTYGYTF.

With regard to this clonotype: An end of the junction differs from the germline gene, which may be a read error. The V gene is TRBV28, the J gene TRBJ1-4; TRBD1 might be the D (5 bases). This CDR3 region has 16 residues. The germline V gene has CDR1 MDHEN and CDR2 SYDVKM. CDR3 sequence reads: CASSGTLAGTYEKLFF. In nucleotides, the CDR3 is TGTGCCAGCAGCGGAACTCTGGCAGGGACGTATGAAAAGCTGTTTTTT.

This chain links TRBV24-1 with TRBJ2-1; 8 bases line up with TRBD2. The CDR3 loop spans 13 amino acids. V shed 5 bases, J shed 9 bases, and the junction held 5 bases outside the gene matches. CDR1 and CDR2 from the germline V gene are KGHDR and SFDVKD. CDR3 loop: CATSAGGGFEQFF. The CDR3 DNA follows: TGTGCCACCAGTGCAGGCGGGGGGTTTGAGCAGTTCTTC.

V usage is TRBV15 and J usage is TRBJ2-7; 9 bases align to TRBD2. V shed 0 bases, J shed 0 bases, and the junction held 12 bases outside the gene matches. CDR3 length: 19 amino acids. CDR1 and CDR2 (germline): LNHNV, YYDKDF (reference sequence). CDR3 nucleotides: TGTGCCACCAGCAGAGATCGAGGTAGCGGGAGCGCGAGCTCCTACGAGCAGTACTTC. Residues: CATSRDRGSGSASSYEQYF.

This chain's CDR3 is CASSLWQTYEQYF. For the CDR3, the DNA is TGTGCCAGCAGTTTATGGCAGACCTACGAGCAGTACTTC. This sequence joins TRBV28 and TRBJ2-7, with D unclear. Germline CDR1 and CDR2: MDHEN and SYDVKM. This CDR3 has 13 amino acids. V was clipped by 0 bases and J by 2 bases, with 5 bases between them.

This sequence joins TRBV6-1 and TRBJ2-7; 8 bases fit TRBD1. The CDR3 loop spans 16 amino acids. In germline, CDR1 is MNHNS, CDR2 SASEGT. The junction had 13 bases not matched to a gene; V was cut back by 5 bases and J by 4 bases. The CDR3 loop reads CASSPDPPGGIYEQYF. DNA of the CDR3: TGTGCCAGCAGTCCAGACCCCCCAGGGGGCATTTACGAGCAGTACTTC.

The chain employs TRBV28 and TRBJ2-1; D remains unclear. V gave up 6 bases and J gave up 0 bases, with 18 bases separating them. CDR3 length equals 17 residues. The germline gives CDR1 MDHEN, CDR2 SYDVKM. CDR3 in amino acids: CASSSATKVGSYNEQFF. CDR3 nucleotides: TGTGCCAGCAGCTCGGCAACGAAGGTAGGCTCCTACAATGAGCAGTTCTTC. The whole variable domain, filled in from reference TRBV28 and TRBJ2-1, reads DVKVTQSSRYLVKRTGEKVFLECVQDMDHENMFWYRQDPGLGLRLIYFSYDVKMKEKGDIPEGYSVSREKKERFSLILESASTNQTSMYLCASSSATKVGSYNEQFFGPGTRLTVL.

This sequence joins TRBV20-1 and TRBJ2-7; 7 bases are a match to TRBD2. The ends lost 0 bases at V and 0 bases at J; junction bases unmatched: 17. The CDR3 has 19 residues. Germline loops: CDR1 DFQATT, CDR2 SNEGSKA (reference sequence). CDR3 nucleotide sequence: TGCAGTGCTAGAGATGGTCGGGACTACGCGAAGAGGAGCTCCTACGAGCAGTACTTC. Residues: CSARDGRDYAKRSSYEQYF.

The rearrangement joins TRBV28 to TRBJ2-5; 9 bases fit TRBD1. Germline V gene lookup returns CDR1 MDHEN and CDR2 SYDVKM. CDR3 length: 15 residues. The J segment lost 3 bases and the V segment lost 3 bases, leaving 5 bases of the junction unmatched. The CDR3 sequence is CASSFPRTGEETQYF. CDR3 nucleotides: TGTGCCAGCAGTTTCCCCCGGACAGGGGAAGAGACCCAGTACTTC.

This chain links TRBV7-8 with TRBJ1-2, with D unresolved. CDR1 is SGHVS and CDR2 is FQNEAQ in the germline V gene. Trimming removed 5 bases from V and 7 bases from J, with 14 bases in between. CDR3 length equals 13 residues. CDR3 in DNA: TGTGCCAGCAGCCCTAGCGCAATGGCTGGCTACACCTTC. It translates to CASSPSAMAGYTF.

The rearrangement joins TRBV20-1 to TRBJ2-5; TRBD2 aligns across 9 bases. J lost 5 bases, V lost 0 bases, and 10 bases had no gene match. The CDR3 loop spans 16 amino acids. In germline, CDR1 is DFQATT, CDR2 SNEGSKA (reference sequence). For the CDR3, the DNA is TGCAGTGCTAGAGAAAGAGGCGGGAGGGCCGGGGAGACCCAGTACTTC. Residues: CSARERGGRAGETQYF.

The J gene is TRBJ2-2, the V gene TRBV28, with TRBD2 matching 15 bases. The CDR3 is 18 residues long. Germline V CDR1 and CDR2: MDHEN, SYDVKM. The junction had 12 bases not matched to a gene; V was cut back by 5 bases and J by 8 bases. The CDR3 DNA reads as TGTGCCAGCAGTCCCGCCTCCGGGACTAGCGGGAGGAGGGGGGAGCTGTTTTTT. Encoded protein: CASSPASGTSGRRGELFF.

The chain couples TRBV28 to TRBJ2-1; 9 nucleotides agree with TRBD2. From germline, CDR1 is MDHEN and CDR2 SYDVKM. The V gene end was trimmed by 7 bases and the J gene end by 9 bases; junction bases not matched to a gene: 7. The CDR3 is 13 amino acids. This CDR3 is CASTLAGSLEQFF. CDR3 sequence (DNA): TGTGCCAGCACGCTAGCGGGGTCCCTTGAGCAGTTCTTC.

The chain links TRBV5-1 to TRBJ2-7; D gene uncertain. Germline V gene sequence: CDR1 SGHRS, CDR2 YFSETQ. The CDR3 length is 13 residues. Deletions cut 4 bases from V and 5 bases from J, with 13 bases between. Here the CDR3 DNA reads TGCGCCAGCAGCCTAGAGTTTATGGACGAGCAGTACTTC. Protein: CASSLEFMDEQYF.

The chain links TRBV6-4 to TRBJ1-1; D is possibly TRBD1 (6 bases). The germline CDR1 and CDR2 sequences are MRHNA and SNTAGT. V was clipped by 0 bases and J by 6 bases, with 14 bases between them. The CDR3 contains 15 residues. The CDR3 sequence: CASSDSGHLSSEAFF. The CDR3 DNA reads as TGTGCCAGCAGTGACTCGGGACACTTAAGTTCTGAAGCTTTCTTT.

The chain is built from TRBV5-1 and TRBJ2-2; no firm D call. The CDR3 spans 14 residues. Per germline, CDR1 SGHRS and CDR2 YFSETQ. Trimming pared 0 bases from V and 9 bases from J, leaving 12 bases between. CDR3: CASSLVPGVWELFF. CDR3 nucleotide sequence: TGCGCCAGCAGCTTGGTTCCAGGTGTGTGGGAGCTGTTTTTT.

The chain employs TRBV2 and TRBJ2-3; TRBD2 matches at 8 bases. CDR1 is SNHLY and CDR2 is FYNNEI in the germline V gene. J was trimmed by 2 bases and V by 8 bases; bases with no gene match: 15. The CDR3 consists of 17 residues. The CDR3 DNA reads TGTGCCAGCCCTCTACCCCCACTAGCGGAGCACACAGATACGCAGTATTTT. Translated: CASPLPPLAEHTDTQYF.

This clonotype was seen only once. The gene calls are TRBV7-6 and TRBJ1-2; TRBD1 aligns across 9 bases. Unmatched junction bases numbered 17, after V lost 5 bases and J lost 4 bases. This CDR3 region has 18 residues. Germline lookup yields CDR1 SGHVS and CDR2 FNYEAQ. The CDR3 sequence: CASSLSPAPGQGIYGYTF. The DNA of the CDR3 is TGTGCCAGCAGCCTCAGCCCCGCACCGGGACAGGGCATCTATGGCTACACCTTC.

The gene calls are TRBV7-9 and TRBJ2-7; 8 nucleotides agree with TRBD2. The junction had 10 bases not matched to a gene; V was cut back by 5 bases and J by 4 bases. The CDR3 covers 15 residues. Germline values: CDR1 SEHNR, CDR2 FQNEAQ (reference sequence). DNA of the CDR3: TGTGCCAGCAGCACCATAGCGGGAAGCCATTACGAGCAGTACTTC. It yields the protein CASSTIAGSHYEQYF. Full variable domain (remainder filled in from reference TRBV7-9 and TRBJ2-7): DTGVSQNPRHKITKRGQNVTFRCDPISEHNRLYWYRQTLGQGPEFLTYFQNEAQLEKSRLLSDRFSAERPKGSFSTLEIQRTEQGDSAMYLCASSTIAGSHYEQYFGPGTRLTVT.

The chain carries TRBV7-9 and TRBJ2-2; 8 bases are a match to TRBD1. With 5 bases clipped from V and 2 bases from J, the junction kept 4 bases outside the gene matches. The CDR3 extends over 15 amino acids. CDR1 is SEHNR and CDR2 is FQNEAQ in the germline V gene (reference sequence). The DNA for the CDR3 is TGTGCCAGCAGCGAGGGACAGGATAACACCGGGGAGCTGTTTTTT. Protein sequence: CASSEGQDNTGELFF.

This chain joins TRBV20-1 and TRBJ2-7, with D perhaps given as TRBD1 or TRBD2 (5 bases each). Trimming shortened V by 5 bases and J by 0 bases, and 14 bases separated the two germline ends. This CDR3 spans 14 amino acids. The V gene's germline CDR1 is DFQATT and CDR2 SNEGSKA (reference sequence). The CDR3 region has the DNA TGCAGTGCTCGGCCGGCAGGGAGCTCCTACGAGCAGTACTTC. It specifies CSARPAGSSYEQYF.

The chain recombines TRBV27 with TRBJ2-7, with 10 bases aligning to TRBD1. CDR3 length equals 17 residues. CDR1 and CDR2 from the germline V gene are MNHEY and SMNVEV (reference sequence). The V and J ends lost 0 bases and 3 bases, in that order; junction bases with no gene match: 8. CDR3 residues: CASSLSPGTGVLYEQYF. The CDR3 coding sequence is TGTGCCAGCAGTTTATCCCCCGGGACAGGGGTCCTCTACGAGCAGTACTTC.